The clone carrying this T cell receptor (beta chain) was found a few times. This specimen comes from a study of blood T cell repertoires in COVID-19. Across the whole study: Researchers got acute and convalescent COVID-19 samples from the United States, Italy and Spain. Nucleic acid was either cDNA or gDNA, and it came from T cells, B-cell-depleted T cells, or PBMCs.

Clinical history as reported by participants underpinned cohort assignment. Some clones are missing from TCRdb's copy, which holds only in-frame ones; the method was immunoSEQ multiplex PCR. The table lists around 120,000 clones, approximately 86% of them singletons. The germline V gene has CDR1 MNHEY and CDR2 SMNVEV (reference sequence). V lost 0 bases to trimming and J lost 8 bases, with 16 bases between them. CDR3 length: 15 amino acids. The chain has TRBV27 and TRBJ1-2; D call uncertain. What was sequenced was PBMCs or T cells enriched from blood (not recorded which). This receptor was obtained from a woman aged 50 to 65 who had recovered from COVID-19. The CDR3 spells CASSLSSGSGRGYTF. The CDR3 DNA sequence: TGTGCCAGCAGTTTATCCTCCGGGAGTGGTAGAGGCTACACCTTC.